This TCR beta chain comes out of a study of cytomegalovirus exposure and HLA in healthy donors. Study background: Early on, a data release was issued that held approximately 78 million unique TCRs from HLA-typed donors. Study-level findings and limits: It was 160 or so TCR beta chains that were listed as cytomegalovirus-associated. Later analysis identified a missense DCLRE1C variant that was linked to TCR beta V- and J-gene trimming.

On this clone: Its antigen remains unknown.

The CDR3 loop spans 16 amino acids. V was clipped by 4 bases and J by 4 bases; unmatched bases: 10. Germline assignment: CDR1 MNHNS and CDR2 SASEGT. The PCR ran on 60 Vbeta and 13 Jbeta primers. Some clones are missing from TCRdb's copy, which holds only in-frame ones; the method was immunoSEQ multiplex PCR. Of over 95,000 clones listed, 77% were seen once; the top ten hold approximately 8%. The receptor's source is a female donor in good health and CMV-seronegative. J is TRBJ1-2 and V is TRBV6-1; TRBD1 aligns across 9 bases. Sequencing used PBMCs. CDR3 region: CASSGPGTGKVYGYTF. Written as DNA, the CDR3 is TGTGCCAGCAGTGGGCCCGGGACAGGGAAAGTCTATGGCTACACCTTC.